One and the same sample provided the 10 T cell receptor beta chains below, sequenced in a study of Ad26.COV2.S vaccination and SARS-CoV-2 variants. Only in-frame clones appear in the TCRdb table, and some are missing; sequencing was by immunoSEQ multiplex PCR. The profile shows roughly 350,000 clones, approximately 86% of them singletons. Treatment meaning: 19 received Ad26.COV2.S at low or high dose, single or two shots; several received placebo; per-sample allocation not given. Day 63 following the first vaccine or placebo injection was when the samples were taken. This sample comprised peripheral blood, obtained in a trial of Ad26.COV2.S vaccine versus placebo. Every receptor here comes from a person aged 18-60 years who received the Ad26.COV2.S COVID-19 vaccine or a placebo.

As to this clone: Other DNA sequences in this sample translate to the same CDR3. The rearrangement joins TRBV7-2 to TRBJ1-2; D possibly corresponds to TRBD1 (5 bases). The CDR3 contains 13 residues. V was shortened by 1 base and J by 4 bases, with 7 bases between the two germline ends. The germline V gene encodes CDR1 SGHTA and CDR2 FQGNSA. DNA for the CDR3: TGTGCCAGCAGCTTAGGAGGGGCCTATGGCTACACCTTC. The encoded protein is CASSLGGAYGYTF.

The chain is built from TRBV10-3 and TRBJ2-3, with D hard to call. The CDR3 spans 16 residues. The V gene's germline CDR1 is ENHRY and CDR2 SYGVKD. Trimming removed 0 bases at V and 0 bases at J, with 10 bases between. CDR3 bases: TGTGCCATCAGTGAGTCGGTAGCCGCGAGCACAGATACGCAGTATTTT. Translated, it gives CAISESVAASTDTQYF.

The J gene is TRBJ1-1, the V gene TRBV5-1; a weak D match, TRBD1 (6 bases). CDR3 size: 16 residues. The germline gives CDR1 SGHRS, CDR2 YFSETQ. Trimming took 1 base from V and 0 from J, leaving 13 bases between them. DNA of the CDR3: TGCGCCAGCAGCTTGTGGGGGCCCAGCATGAACACTGAAGCTTTCTTT. It translates to CASSLWGPSMNTEAFF.

This chain connects TRBV3-1 (or the pseudogene TRBV3-2) to TRBJ2-7, with 7 bases lining up with TRBD1. The CDR3 covers 14 residues. With V trimmed by 2 bases and J by 3 bases, 4 bases remained unmatched. The germline V gene encodes CDR1 LGHDT and CDR2 YNNKEL (reference sequence). The CDR3 region is CASSQWDRNYEQYF. Written as DNA, the CDR3 is TGTGCCAGCAGCCAATGGGACAGAAACTACGAGCAGTACTTC.

The chain is built from TRBV13 and TRBJ2-1, with D tentatively TRBD2 (5 bases). Trimming pared 5 bases from V and 10 bases from J, leaving 15 bases between. Germline-derived CDR1 and CDR2 are PRHDT and FYEKMQ (reference sequence). This CDR3 comprises 13 residues. CDR3 sequence: CASSPRLTIEQFF. The CDR3 DNA follows: TGTGCCAGCAGCCCCCGCTTGACTATAGAGCAGTTCTTC.

The chain couples TRBV4-2 to TRBJ1-5; 7 bases match TRBD1. The CDR3 is 15 amino acids. Losses at the gene ends were 2 bases for V and 8 bases for J; bases not matched to a gene: 9. Germline lookup yields CDR1 LGHNA and CDR2 YNFKEQ. CDR3 nucleotides: TGTGCCAGCAGCCAAAATCGACAGGGAGGGGAGCCCCAGCATTTT. This sequence encodes CASSQNRQGGEPQHF.

This chain uses TRBV11-2 with TRBJ2-5; no reliable D call. Trimming cost V 1 base and J 5 bases, with 8 bases left between them. The CDR3 runs to 13 residues. Germline V gives CDR1 SGHAT, CDR2 FQNNGV. The CDR3 loop is CASSLGQRETQYF. The DNA for the CDR3 is TGTGCCAGCAGCTTAGGTCAACGGGAGACCCAGTACTTC.

This clone was recorded only once. The V and J genes are TRBV11-2 and TRBJ1-6; D uncertain. This CDR3 is built from 15 residues. Germline V gene data show CDR1 as SGHAT and CDR2 as FQNNGV. The V end was cut by 5 bases, the J end by 7 bases, with 15 bases between. The DNA of the CDR3 is TGTGCCAGCAGCCCCTCACGAGATATGAATTCACCCCTCCACTTT. This translates into CASSPSRDMNSPLHF.

This chain joins TRBV27 and TRBJ2-1, with 7 bases matching TRBD2. The CDR3 contains 18 residues. Germline loops: CDR1 MNHEY, CDR2 SMNVEV (reference sequence). Losses at the gene ends were 6 bases for V and 4 bases for J; bases not matched to a gene: 18. CDR3 sequence: CASSRRVSLADFYNEQFF. CDR3 in DNA: TGTGCCAGCAGCCGGAGGGTGAGTCTAGCGGACTTTTACAATGAGCAGTTCTTC.

The V call is TRBV5-1, the J call TRBJ2-7, with D unresolved. The germline V gene encodes CDR1 SGHRS and CDR2 YFSETQ. This CDR3 has 13 amino acids. V was trimmed by 0 bases and J by 5 bases, leaving 9 bases between them. In DNA, the CDR3 is TGCGCCAGCAGCTTGGCCTCGCCGAACGAGCAGTACTTC. It encodes CASSLASPNEQYF.